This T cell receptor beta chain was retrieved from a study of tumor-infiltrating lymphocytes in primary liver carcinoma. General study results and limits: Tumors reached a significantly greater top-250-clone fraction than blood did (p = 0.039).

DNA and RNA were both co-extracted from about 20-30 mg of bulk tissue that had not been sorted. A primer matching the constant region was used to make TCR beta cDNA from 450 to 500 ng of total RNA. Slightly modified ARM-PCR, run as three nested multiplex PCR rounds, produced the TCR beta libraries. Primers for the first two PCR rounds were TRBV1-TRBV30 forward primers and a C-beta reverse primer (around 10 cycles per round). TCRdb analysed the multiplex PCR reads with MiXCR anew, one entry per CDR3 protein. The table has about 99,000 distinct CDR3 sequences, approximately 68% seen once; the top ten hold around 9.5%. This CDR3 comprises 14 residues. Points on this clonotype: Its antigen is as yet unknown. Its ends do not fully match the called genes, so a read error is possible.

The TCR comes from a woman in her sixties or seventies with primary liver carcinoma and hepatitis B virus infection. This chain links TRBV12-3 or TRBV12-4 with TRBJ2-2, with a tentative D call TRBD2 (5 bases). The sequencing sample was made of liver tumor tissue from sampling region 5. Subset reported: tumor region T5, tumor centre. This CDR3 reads CASSLIGNTGELFF. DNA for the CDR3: TGTGCCAGCAGTTTAATAGGCAACACCGGGGAACTGTTTTTT.